Listed here is a single TCR beta chain. The data originate from a study of blood T cell repertoires in COVID-19. Study context: There were acute and convalescent COVID-19 samples, and they came from the United States, Italy and Spain.

The CDR3 has 14 residues. Germline V gene sequence: CDR1 MNHEY, CDR2 SMNVEV (reference sequence). Trimming removed 5 bases at V and 2 bases at J, with 13 bases between. Only in-frame clones appear in the TCRdb table, and some are missing; sequencing was by immunoSEQ multiplex PCR. The sample yields 350,000 to 400,000 clones, about 88% seen once. This clonotype originated in a woman in her sixties or seventies with COVID-19, enrolled during active disease. The sequenced material came from peripheral blood. The chain combines TRBV27 with TRBJ2-7; D may be TRBD1 (5 bases). In DNA, the CDR3 is TGTGCCAGCAGTCTAACAGGTACCCCCTACGAGCAGTACTTC. It codes for CASSLTGTPYEQYF.